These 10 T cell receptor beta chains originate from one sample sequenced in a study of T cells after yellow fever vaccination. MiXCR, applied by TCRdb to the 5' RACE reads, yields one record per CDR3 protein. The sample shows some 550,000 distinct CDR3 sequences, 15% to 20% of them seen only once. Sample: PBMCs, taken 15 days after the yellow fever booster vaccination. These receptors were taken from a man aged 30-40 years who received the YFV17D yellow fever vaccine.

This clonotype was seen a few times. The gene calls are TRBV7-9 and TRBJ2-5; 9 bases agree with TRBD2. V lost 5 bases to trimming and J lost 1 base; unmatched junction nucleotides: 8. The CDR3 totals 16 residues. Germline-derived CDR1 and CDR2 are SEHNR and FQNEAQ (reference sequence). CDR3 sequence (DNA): TGTGCCAGCAGCCCCGGGGGGACTAGCCTCCAAGAGACCCAGTACTTC. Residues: CASSPGGTSLQETQYF.

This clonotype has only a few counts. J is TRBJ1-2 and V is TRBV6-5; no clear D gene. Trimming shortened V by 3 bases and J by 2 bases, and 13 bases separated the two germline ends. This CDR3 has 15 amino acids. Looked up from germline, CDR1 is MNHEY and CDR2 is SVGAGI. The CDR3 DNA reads TGTGCCAGCAGTTATTCTCTGGGGAGGAACTATGGCTACACCTTC. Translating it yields CASSYSLGRNYGYTF.

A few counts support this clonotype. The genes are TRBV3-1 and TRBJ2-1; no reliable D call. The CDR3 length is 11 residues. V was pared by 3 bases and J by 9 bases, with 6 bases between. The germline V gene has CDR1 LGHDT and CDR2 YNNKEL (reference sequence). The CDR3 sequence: CASSHVSEQFF. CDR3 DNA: TGTGCCAGCAGCCACGTAAGTGAGCAGTTCTTC.

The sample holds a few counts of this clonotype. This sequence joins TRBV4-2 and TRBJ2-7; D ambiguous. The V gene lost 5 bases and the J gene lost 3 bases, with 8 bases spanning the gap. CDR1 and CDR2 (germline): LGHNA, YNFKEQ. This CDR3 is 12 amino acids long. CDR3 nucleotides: TGTGCCAGCAGCTCACCCTACTACGAGCAGTACTTC. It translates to CASSSPYYEQYF.

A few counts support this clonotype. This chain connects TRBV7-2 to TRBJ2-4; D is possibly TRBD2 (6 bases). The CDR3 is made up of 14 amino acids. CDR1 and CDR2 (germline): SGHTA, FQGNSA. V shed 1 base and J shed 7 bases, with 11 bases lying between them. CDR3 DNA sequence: TGTGCCAGCAGCTTAGGAGCAGGGAGGAACATTCAGTACTTC. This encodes CASSLGAGRNIQYF.

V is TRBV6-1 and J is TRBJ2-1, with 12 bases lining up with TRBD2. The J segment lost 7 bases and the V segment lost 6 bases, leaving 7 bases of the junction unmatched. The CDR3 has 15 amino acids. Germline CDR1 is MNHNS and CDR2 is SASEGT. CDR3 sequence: CASSPLAGGGNEQFF. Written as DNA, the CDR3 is TGTGCCAGCAGCCCGCTAGCGGGAGGGGGGAATGAGCAGTTCTTC.

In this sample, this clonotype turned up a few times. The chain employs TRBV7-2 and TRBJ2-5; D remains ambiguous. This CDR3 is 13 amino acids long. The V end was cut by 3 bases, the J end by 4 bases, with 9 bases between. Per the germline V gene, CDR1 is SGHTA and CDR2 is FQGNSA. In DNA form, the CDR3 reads TGTGCCAGCAGCTTTTACCAGCGAGAGACCCAGTACTTC. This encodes CASSFYQRETQYF.

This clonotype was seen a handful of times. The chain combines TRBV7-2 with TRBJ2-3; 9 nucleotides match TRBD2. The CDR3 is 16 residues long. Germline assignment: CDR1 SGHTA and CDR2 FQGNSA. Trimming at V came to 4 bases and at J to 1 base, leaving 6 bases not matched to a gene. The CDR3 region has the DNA TGTGCCAGCAGCTCGACTAGCGGCCACGGCACAGATACGCAGTATTTT. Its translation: CASSSTSGHGTDTQYF.

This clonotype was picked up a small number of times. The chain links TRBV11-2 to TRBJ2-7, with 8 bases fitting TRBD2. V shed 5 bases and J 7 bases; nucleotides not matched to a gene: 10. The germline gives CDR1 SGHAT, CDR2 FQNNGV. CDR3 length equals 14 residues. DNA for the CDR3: TGTGCCAGCAGCAGACTTAGCGGGACCGGTGAGCAGTACTTC. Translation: CASSRLSGTGEQYF.

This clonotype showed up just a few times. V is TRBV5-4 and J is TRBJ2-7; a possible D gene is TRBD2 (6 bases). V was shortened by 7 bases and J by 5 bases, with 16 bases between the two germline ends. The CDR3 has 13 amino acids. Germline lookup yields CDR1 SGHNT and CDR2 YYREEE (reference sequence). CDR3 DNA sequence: TGTGCCAGCCAGGAGGGAGTACCCAACGAGCAGTACTTC. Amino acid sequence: CASQEGVPNEQYF.